What follows describes a single T cell receptor beta chain. This clonotype was counted a few times. What this receptor recognizes is not known. There are no base qualities to consult, and no much larger clone falls within one base. The sample comes from a study of early T cells in non-severe SARS-CoV-2 infection (dated by TCRdb to 2020 to 2023). In the study overall: Bulk RNA from unsorted whole blood was used for TCR sequencing, so alpha and beta chains could not be paired.

Libraries came from 5' RACE. Sequencing took place on a NextSeq 500. Unique molecular identifiers were attached to individual cDNA molecules in the TCR library protocol so that sequencing error and PCR bias could be corrected. TCR alpha and beta chains were both sequenced, and the abundances of alpha and beta sequences in each sample were closely correlated with each other. In the paper's pipeline: V gene, J gene and CDR3 annotation of TCR sequences was performed with Decombinator V4. Expanded TCRs were defined as changing significantly between any two time points under a Poisson model with p below 0.0001. TCR abundances were normalised to the total number of TCRs sequenced in each sample and reported as counts per million. MAIT TCRs were defined by TRAV1-2 paired with TRAJ12, TRAJ20 or TRAJ33, and iNKT TCRs by TRAV10 paired with TRAJ18. VDJdb, accessed 1 November 2021, was searched for CMV, EBV and SARS-CoV-2 annotated TCRs, with TCRs annotated for multiple antigens excluded. Starting from the raw public reads, TCRdb applied fastp trimming at Q25, assembled clones with MiXCR and retained in-frame beta chains. Under each unique CDR3 protein, matching rows form one entry showing the most common genes and DNA. The V and J calls reflect TCRdb's pipeline rather than the authors' work. This sample gives tens of thousands of distinct CDR3 sequences in total; 12% of them show up just once. The ten biggest clones cover 2.7% of the sample.

The paper's findings and limits, for the study overall: VDJdb matching was skewed toward anti-spike CD8 responses and likely underestimated virus-specific expansions, missing private and CD4 specificities.

The study was a case-control design nested within a healthcare worker cohort in London, UK, with weekly nasopharyngeal swab PCR tests and blood sampling. Healthcare workers were recruited during the week of the UK lockdown, between 23 and 31 March 2020, and followed weekly for up to about 16 weeks. CDR3 length: 15 amino acids, cysteine to phenylalanine. CDR3 DNA is the only sequence kept; it has 45 bases, read in frame from the first base. The germline V gene supplies CDR1 SQVTM and CDR2 ANQGSEA. V is pared back by 6 bases and J by 1 base, with 16 bases lying between the germline termini. The clonotype comes from an adult who was a healthcare worker with PCR-confirmed SARS-CoV-2 infection or an uninfected control (not recorded which). The material sequenced was whole blood, taken at baseline. Here the chain combines TRBV29-1 and TRBJ1-5, and TRBD1 may be the D gene, going by 6 matching bases. The sequenced DNA is TGCAGCGTCACTACAGGGAGTGGGAGCAATCAGCCCCAGCATTTT. Translated, it reads CSVTTGSGSNQPQHF.